Following are 18 T cell receptor beta chains from one sample sequenced in a study of neurological immune-mediated disorders. MiXCR, applied by TCRdb to the 5' RACE reads, yields one record per CDR3 protein. Found here are over 40,000 distinct CDR3 sequences, about 6% of them singletons; the top ten hold 0.55% to 0.6%. The source material was CD4+ T cells from blood. These receptors were taken from a woman between 35 and 50 years old in good health.

This clonotype was counted ten times or more. This rearrangement joins TRBV21-1 to TRBJ1-5; TRBD1, as called in the table, went unchecked against the DNA. TRBV21-1 is a documented pseudogene. The CDR3 spans 17 residues. In DNA form, the CDR3 reads TGTGCCAGCAGCTCCCAGACCCGGGACAGGAGGAATCAGCCCCAGCATTTT. Its translation: CASSSQTRDRRNQPQHF.

This clonotype was seen at least ten times. DNA of the CDR3: TGTGCCAGCAGCCAAGAGATCGGAGGGGGCGCGGGTGAAGCTTTCTTT. Encoded protein: CASSQEIGGGAGEAFF. The chain combines TRBV14 with TRBJ1-1, with 7 bases identical to TRBD1. CDR1 is SGHDN and CDR2 is FVKESK in the germline V gene. The CDR3 is made up of 16 amino acids. Unmatched junction bases numbered 11, after V lost 0 bases and J lost 7 bases. The whole variable domain, filled in from reference TRBV14 and TRBJ1-1, reads EAGVTQFPSHSVIEKGQTVTLRCDPISGHDNLYWYRRVMGKEIKFLLHFVKESKQDESGMPNNRFLAERTGGTYSTLKVQPAELEDSGVYFCASSQEIGGGAGEAFFGQGTRLTVV.

The table lists this clonotype with many counts. This chain links TRBV6-2 or TRBV6-3 with TRBJ2-2, with a weak D call TRBD1 (6 bases). V lost 0 bases and J lost 7, with 15 bases in between. CDR1 and CDR2 (germline): MNHEY, SVGEGT. The length of the CDR3 is 16 residues. CDR3 amino acids: CASSYSRGQIGGELFF. CDR3 DNA sequence: TGTGCCAGCAGTTACTCCAGGGGACAAATCGGCGGGGAGCTGTTTTTT.

This clonotype was counted ten times or more. V is TRBV7-2 and J is TRBJ2-7; D call uncertain. V lost 2 bases and J lost 6, with 14 bases in between. The CDR3 contains 14 residues. CDR1 and CDR2 from the germline V gene are SGHTA and FQGNSA. The CDR3: CASSLKSDLFEQYF. The CDR3 DNA follows: TGTGCCAGCAGCTTAAAGTCAGACCTTTTCGAGCAGTACTTC.

This clonotype was seen repeatedly, ten times or more. The chain uses TRBV24-1 and TRBJ2-5, with D possibly matching TRBD2 (5 bases). From germline, CDR1 is KGHDR and CDR2 SFDVKD. CDR3 length: 16 residues. The ends were cut back, 2 bases at V and 5 bases at J, with 17 bases in the middle. The CDR3 is CATSDWSPGRGETQYF. The CDR3 DNA follows: TGTGCCACCAGTGATTGGAGTCCGGGCCGAGGGGAGACCCAGTACTTC.

In this sample, this clonotype turned up many times. This chain uses TRBV12-3 or TRBV12-4 with TRBJ2-1; D ambiguous. The CDR3 runs to 14 residues. V lost 1 base to trimming and J lost 1 base, with 5 bases between them. CDR3 DNA: TGTGCCAGCAGTTTAGTCAGGTCCTACAATGAGCAGTTCTTC. Encoded protein: CASSLVRSYNEQFF.

This clonotype has a count of ten or more. V is TRBV28 and J is TRBJ2-3; 11 positions agree with TRBD2. CDR3 length: 18 residues. Germline V CDR1 and CDR2: MDHEN, SYDVKM. The junction had 13 bases not matched to a gene; V was cut back by 3 bases and J by 5 bases. CDR3: CASSLTLAGELFIDTQYF. In nucleotides, the CDR3 is TGTGCCAGCAGTTTGACACTAGCGGGAGAGTTGTTCATAGATACGCAGTATTTT.

This clonotype came up many times. This chain links TRBV20-1 with TRBJ2-7; D unclear. Per the germline V gene, CDR1 is DFQATT and CDR2 is SNEGSKA (reference sequence). Trimming left V 0 bases short and J 0 bases short, with 6 bases between. CDR3 size: 13 residues. The DNA of the CDR3 is TGCAGTGCTAGAGACGGAAGCTCCTACGAGCAGTACTTC. Protein: CSARDGSSYEQYF.

This clonotype was seen ten or more times. The V call is TRBV4-1, the J call TRBJ2-5, with D possibly TRBD1 on 6 matching bases. This CDR3 contains 14 residues. Germline V gives CDR1 MGHRA, CDR2 YSYEKL. The V end was cut by 4 bases, the J end by 4 bases, with 13 bases between. CDR3 DNA sequence: TGCGCCAGCAGCCTGCAGGGGAACGGAGAGACCCAGTACTTC. Amino acids: CASSLQGNGETQYF.

V usage is TRBV2 and J usage is TRBJ1-1, with D perhaps TRBD1 (6 bases). V was clipped by 4 bases and J by 5 bases, with 14 bases between them. The CDR3 contains 14 residues. From germline, CDR1 is SNHLY and CDR2 FYNNEI. CDR3 in amino acids: CASSGGGARTEAFF. The DNA of the CDR3 is TGTGCCAGCAGTGGCGGGGGGGCGAGGACTGAAGCTTTCTTT.

Comments on this clonotype: No conserved phenylalanine or tryptophan is present at the end of the CDR3, so a read error is the likely explanation. This chain joins TRBV11-2 and TRBJ2-7; 8 positions agree with TRBD1. V was pared by 4 bases and J by 3 bases, with 5 bases of the junction left unmatched. This CDR3 contains 14 residues. Germline-derived CDR1 and CDR2 are SGHAT and FQNNGV. The CDR3 DNA reads as TGTGCCAGCAGCTCCTACAGGGGGGTCTACGAGCAGTACCCC. Translated: CASSSYRGVYEQYP.

This clonotype has a count of ten or more. The CDR3 DNA reads as TGTGCCAGCAGCCCACGGGACAGGCTCTCCTACGAGCAGTACTTC. Amino acids: CASSPRDRLSYEQYF. The chain couples TRBV7-8 to TRBJ2-7; 8 bases are a match to TRBD1. Germline V gives CDR1 SGHVS, CDR2 FQNEAQ. Trimming at V came to 5 bases and at J to 0 bases, leaving 6 bases not matched to a gene. CDR3 size: 15 residues.

The sample holds many counts of this clonotype. The rearrangement joins TRBV20-1 to TRBJ2-7; 7 nucleotides align to TRBD2. This CDR3 comprises 11 residues. CDR1 and CDR2 from the germline V gene are DFQATT and SNEGSKA (reference sequence). J was trimmed by 6 bases and V by 6 bases; bases with no gene match: 5. The CDR3 loop reads CSAGGPGEQYF. DNA of the CDR3: TGCAGTGCGGGAGGGCCTGGCGAGCAGTACTTC.

This clonotype has at least ten counts. J is TRBJ2-3 and V is TRBV20-1; the D gene is possibly TRBD1 (6 bases). The CDR3 runs 16 residues. V lost 2 bases and J lost 1, with 16 bases in between. Germline V gene data show CDR1 as DFQATT and CDR2 as SNEGSKA (reference sequence). This CDR3 is CSARNPQGWGTDTQYF. The CDR3 nucleotides read TGCAGTGCTAGAAACCCGCAGGGGTGGGGCACAGATACGCAGTATTTT.

The chain uses TRBV20-1 and TRBJ1-6; weak D call: TRBD1 (5 bases). Trimming cost V 0 bases and J 7 bases, with 19 bases left between them. The CDR3 contains 17 residues. The germline gives CDR1 DFQATT, CDR2 SNEGSKA (reference sequence). CDR3 protein: CSARDGTEKVKNSPLHF. CDR3 nucleotides: TGCAGTGCTAGAGATGGGACGGAAAAGGTGAAGAATTCACCCCTCCACTTT.

The sample holds many counts of this clonotype. The chain uses TRBV7-8 and TRBJ1-3; no clear D gene. V gave up 2 bases and J gave up 0 bases, with 11 bases separating them. This CDR3 is 16 amino acids long. In germline, CDR1 is SGHVS, CDR2 FQNEAQ. CDR3: CASSLHLGISGNTIYF. The CDR3 DNA reads TGTGCCAGCAGCTTACACCTCGGTATCTCTGGAAACACCATATATTTT. Complete variable domain (other parts from reference TRBV7-8 and TRBJ1-3): GAGVSQSPRYKVAKRGQDVALRCDPISGHVSLFWYQQALGQGPEFLTYFQNEAQLDKSGLPSDRFFAERPEGSVSTLKIQRTQQEDSAVYLCASSLHLGISGNTIYFGEGSWLTVV.

This clonotype was seen at least ten times. The chain combines TRBV5-1 with TRBJ2-1; possibly TRBD2 for D (5 bases). The length of the CDR3 is 16 residues. Trimming removed 2 bases at V and 6 bases at J, with 18 bases between. Germline V CDR1 and CDR2: SGHRS, YFSETQ. The CDR3 protein is CASSFVASRFLNEQFF. CDR3 DNA: TGCGCCAGCAGCTTTGTGGCTAGCAGATTCCTCAATGAGCAGTTCTTC.

This clonotype was detected ten times or more. The chain recombines TRBV7-2 with TRBJ2-7; D is possibly TRBD2 (7 bases). V lost 1 base and J 4 bases, leaving 11 bases between the germline ends. This CDR3 has 14 residues. CDR1 is SGHTA, CDR2 FQGNSA, per germline. The CDR3 nucleotides are TGTGCCAGCAGCTTAGTCGGGGGGCCTTACGAGCAGTACTTC. As protein: CASSLVGGPYEQYF.